This T cell receptor beta chain was sequenced in a study of blood T cell repertoires in COVID-19 (dated by TCRdb to about 2020). Background for the entire study: The collaborator samples originated in the United States, Italy and Spain and spanned the acute and convalescent phases of COVID-19. Subjects who had been exposed to COVID-19, were actively infected with it, or had recovered from it provided the deeply sampled blood TCRbeta repertoires that made up the dataset. The sample metadata nearly always contained a de-identified subject ID, COVID-19 status, age in years and sex. The prospective study material was composed of cDNA or gDNA derived from T cells, B-cell-depleted T cells, or PBMCs. HLA class I and class II types, where available, came from metadata supplied by the sample provider rather than from assay-based typing. The repertoires were released in a freely available public database meant as a resource for research on the immune response to SARS-CoV-2. Samples were obtained from the ongoing ImmuneRACE study (first 160 participants) and from over 1,000 subjects provided by 6 global collaborators. Results the study describes overall, beyond this receptor: The quantity of clinical and demographic metadata differed by source and by participant and was supplied without curation.

As concerns this clone: Which antigen it targets is not known. No much larger clone exists at a distance of one base, and base qualities are not known.

Each collaborating institution followed its own protocols to collect whole blood in K2EDTA tubes. For TCRbeta analysis, collaborators shipped samples in one of three forms: frozen whole blood, isolated PBMCs, or DNA extracted from either of those sample types. TCRbeta CDR3 regions were amplified from genomic DNA using the immunoSEQ Assay, a bias-controlled multiplex PCR. The study's processing was this. The number of nucleated cells in each sample was estimated from the amplification of reference gene primers within the assay. To quantify the absolute abundance of each unique TCRbeta CDR3 rearrangement, sequence reads were collapsed and filtered. For each sample, productive Simpson clonality was calculated by taking the square root of Simpson's diversity index across productive rearrangements. TCRdb stores this immuneACCESS table with in-frame sequences only. Part of the clones is absent; in the studies checked, under half of the shortfall reflects unresolved V genes, and no reason is known for the rest. V and J calls and clone size are as listed in that table; D and trimming were resolved from the DNA. The sample table records 410,000 or so clones; approximately 90% of these occur just once. The ten top clones hold more than 1.4% of the sample.

The material sequenced was peripheral blood. This TCR derives from a woman aged 30 to 39 with active or convalescent COVID-19.

Here is the DNA: TGCGCCAGCAGCTTGGTGGCCTTACAGGGTTATAATGGCTACACCTTC. It is translated as CASSLVALQGYNGYTF. This sequence uses TRBV5-1 and TRBJ1-2; TRBD1 is a weak D gene call, 6 bases matching. Reading the germline V gene gives CDR1 SGHRS and CDR2 YFSETQ. Measured from the cysteine to the phenylalanine, the CDR3 is 16 residues long. Only CDR3 DNA is held: 48 bases, read in frame from base 1. The junction carries 18 bases between V and J, which are trimmed by 0 bases and 6 bases respectively.